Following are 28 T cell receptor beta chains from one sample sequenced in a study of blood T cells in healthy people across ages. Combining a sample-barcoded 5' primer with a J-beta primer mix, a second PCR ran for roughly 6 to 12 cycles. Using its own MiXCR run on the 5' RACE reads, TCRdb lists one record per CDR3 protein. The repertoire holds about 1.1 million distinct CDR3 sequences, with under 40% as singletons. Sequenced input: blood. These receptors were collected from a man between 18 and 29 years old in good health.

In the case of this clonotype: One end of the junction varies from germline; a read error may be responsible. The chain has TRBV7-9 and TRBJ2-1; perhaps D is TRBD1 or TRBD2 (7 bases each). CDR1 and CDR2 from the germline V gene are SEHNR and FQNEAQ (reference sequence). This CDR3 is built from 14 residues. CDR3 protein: CASSFAGGDNGQFF. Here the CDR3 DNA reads TGTGCCAGCAGCTTTGCAGGGGGGGACAATGGGCAGTTCTTC.

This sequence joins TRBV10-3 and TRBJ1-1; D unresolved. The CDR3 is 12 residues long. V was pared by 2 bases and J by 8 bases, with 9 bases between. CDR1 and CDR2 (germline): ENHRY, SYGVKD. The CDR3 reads CAISEGPGEAFF. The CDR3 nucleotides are TGTGCCATCAGTGAGGGGCCAGGAGAAGCTTTCTTT.

CDR3 in amino acids: CAISESGRNNEQYF. The CDR3 bases are TGTGCCATCAGTGAGTCGGGGAGGAACAATGAGCAGTACTTC. This sequence joins TRBV10-3 and TRBJ2-7; D might be TRBD2 (6 bases). The CDR3 has 14 amino acids. The germline CDR1 and CDR2 sequences are ENHRY and SYGVKD. Deletions cut 0 bases from V and 7 bases from J, with 13 bases between.

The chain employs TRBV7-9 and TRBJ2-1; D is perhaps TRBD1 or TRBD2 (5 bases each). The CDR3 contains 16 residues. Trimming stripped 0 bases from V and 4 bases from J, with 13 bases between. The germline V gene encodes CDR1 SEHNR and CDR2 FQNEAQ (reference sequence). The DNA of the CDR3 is TGTGCCAGCAGCTTAGCGCCCCGGGGCAGATACAATGAGCAGTTCTTC. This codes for CASSLAPRGRYNEQFF.

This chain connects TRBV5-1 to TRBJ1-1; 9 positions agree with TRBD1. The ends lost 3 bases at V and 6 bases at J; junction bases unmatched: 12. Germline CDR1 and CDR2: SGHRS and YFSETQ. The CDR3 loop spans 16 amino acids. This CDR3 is CASSWDRERVMAEAFF. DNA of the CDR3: TGCGCCAGCAGCTGGGACAGGGAGAGAGTGATGGCTGAAGCTTTCTTT.

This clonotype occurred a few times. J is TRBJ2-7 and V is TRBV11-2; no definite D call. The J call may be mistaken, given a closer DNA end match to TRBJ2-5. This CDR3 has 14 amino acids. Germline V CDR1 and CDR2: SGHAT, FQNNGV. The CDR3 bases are TGTGCCAGCAGCTTAGGAACGTGGAAAGAGACCCAGTACTTC. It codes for CASSLGTWKETQYF.

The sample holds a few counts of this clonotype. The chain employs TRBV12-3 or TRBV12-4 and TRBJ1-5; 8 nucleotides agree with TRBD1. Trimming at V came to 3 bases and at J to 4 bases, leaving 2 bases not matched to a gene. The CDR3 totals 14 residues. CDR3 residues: CASSFQGANQPQHF. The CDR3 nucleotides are TGTGCCAGCAGTTTTCAGGGGGCAAATCAGCCCCAGCATTTT.

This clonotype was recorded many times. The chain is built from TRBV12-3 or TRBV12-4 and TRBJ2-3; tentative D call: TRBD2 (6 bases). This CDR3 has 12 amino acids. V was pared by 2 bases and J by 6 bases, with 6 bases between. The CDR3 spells CASSLREDTQYF. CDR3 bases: TGTGCCAGCAGTTTACGGGAGGATACGCAGTATTTT.

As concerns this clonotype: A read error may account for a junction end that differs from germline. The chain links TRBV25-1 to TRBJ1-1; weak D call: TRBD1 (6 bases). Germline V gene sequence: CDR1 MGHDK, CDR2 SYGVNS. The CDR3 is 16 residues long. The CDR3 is CASSDPGGPTDTEAFF. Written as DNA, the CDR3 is TGTGCCAGCAGTGACCCGGGGGGGCCCACGGACACCGAAGCTTTCTTT.

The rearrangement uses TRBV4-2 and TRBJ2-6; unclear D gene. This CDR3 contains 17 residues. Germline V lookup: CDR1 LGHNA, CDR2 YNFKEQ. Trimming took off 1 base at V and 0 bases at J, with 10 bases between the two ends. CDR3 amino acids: CASSQAVTPSGANVLTF. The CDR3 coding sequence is TGTGCCAGCAGCCAAGCTGTAACCCCCTCTGGGGCCAACGTCCTGACTTTC.

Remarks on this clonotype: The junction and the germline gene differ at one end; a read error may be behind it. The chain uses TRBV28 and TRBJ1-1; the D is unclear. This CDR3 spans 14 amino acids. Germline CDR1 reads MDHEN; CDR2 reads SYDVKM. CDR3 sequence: CATKISGMNTEAFF. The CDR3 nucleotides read TGTGCCACCAAGATCTCTGGGATGAACACGGAAGCTTTCTTT.

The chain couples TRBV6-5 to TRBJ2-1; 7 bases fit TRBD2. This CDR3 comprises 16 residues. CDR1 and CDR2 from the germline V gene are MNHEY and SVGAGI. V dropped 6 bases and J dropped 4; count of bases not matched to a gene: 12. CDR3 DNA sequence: TGTGCCAGCAGACCGACTAGCTTTGTATCTTACAATGAGCAGTTCTTC. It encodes CASRPTSFVSYNEQFF.

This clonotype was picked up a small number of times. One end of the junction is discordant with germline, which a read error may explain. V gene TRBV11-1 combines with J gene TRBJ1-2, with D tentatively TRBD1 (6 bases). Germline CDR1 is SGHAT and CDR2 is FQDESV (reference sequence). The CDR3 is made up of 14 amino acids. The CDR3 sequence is CASSEDRLSYGYTF. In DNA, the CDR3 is TGCGCCAGCAGCGAGGACAGACTATCCTATGGCTACACCTTC.

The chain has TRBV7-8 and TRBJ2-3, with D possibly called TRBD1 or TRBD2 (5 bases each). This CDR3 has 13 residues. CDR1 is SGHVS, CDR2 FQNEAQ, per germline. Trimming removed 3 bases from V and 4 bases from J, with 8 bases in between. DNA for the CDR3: TGTGCCAGCAGCTTCGGGACCCCAGATACGCAGTATTTT. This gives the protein CASSFGTPDTQYF.

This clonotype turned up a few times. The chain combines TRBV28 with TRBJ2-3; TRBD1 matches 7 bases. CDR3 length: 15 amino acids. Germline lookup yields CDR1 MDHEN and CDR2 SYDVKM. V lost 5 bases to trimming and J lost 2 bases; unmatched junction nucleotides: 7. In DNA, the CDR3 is TGTGCCAGCAGTCCCGGGACAGAAATCACAGATACGCAGTATTTT. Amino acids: CASSPGTEITDTQYF.

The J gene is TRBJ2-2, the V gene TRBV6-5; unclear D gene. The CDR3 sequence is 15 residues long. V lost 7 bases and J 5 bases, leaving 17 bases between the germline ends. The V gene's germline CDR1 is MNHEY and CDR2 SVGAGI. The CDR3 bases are TGTGCCAGCAACAGCGCCCGAGTGACTACCGGGGAGCTGTTTTTT. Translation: CASNSARVTTGELFF.

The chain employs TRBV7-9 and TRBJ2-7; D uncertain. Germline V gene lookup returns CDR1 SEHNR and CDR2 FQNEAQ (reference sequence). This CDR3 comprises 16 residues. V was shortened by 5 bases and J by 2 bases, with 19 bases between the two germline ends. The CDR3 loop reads CASSPLGQLLTYEQYF. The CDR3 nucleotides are TGTGCCAGCAGCCCCTTAGGGCAGCTCCTAACCTACGAGCAGTACTTC.

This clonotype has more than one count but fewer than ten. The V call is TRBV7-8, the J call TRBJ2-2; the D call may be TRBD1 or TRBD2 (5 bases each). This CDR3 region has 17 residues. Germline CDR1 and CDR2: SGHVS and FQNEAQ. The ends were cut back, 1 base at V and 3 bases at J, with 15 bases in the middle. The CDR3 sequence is CASSLGVPGSYTGELFF. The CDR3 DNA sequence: TGTGCCAGCAGCTTAGGAGTCCCAGGGAGTTACACCGGGGAGCTGTTTTTT.

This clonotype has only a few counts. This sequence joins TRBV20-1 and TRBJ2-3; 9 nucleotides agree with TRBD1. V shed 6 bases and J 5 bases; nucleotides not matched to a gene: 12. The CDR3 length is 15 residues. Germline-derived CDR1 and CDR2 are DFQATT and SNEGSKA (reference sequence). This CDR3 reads CSAIDRDRARDTQYF. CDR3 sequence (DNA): TGCAGTGCCATCGACCGGGACAGGGCAAGAGATACGCAGTATTTT.

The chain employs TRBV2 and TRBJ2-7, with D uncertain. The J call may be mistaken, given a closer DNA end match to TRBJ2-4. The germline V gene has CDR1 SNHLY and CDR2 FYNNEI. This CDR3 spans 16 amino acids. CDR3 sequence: CASSAGWSGAKNIQYF. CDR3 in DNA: TGTGCCAGCAGTGCGGGTTGGTCCGGAGCCAAAAACATTCAGTACTTC.

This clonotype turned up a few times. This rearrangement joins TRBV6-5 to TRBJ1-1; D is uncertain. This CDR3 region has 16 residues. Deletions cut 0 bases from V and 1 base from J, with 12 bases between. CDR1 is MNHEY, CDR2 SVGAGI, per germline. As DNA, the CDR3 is TGTGCCAGCAGTTACTCTCTCCCAATTACGAACACTGAAGCTTTCTTT. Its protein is CASSYSLPITNTEAFF.

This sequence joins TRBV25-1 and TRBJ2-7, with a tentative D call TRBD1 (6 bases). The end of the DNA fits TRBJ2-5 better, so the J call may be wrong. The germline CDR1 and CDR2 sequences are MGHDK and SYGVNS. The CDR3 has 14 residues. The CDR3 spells CASSEYGGTETQYF. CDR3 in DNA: TGTGCCAGCAGTGAATATGGGGGCACAGAGACCCAGTACTTC.

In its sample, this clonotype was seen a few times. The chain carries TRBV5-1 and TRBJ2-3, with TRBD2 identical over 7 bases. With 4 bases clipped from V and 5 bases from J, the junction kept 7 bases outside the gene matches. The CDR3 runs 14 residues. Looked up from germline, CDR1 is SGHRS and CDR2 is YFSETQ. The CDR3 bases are TGCGCCAGCAGCAGGAGGGGAGGGAAAGATACGCAGTATTTT. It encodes CASSRRGGKDTQYF.

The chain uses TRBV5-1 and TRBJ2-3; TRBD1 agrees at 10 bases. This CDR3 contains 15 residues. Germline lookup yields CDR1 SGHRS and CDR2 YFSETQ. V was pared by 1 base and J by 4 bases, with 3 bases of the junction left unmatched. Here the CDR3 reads CASSLSGTGADTQYF. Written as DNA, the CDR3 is TGCGCCAGCAGCTTGTCCGGGACAGGGGCAGATACGCAGTATTTT.

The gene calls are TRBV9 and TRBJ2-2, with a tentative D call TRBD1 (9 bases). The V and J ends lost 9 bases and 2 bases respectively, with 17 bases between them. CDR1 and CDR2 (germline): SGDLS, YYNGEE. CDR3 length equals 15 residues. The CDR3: CATGGDRDNTGELFF. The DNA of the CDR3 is TGTGCCACGGGAGGGGACAGGGACAACACCGGGGAGCTGTTTTTT. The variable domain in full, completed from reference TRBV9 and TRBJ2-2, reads DSGVTQTPKHLITATGQRVTLRCSPRSGDLSVYWYQQSLDQGLQFLIQYYNGEERAKGNILERFSAQQFPDLHSELNLSSLELGDSALYFCATGGDRDNTGELFFGEGSRLTVL.

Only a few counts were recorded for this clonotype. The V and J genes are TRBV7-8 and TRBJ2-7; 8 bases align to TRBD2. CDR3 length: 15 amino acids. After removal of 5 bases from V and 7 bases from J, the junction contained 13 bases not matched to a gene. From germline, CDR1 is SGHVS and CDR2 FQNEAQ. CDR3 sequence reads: CASSRSGGIYNEQYF. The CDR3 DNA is TGTGCCAGCAGCCGAAGCGGGGGAATTTACAATGAGCAGTACTTC. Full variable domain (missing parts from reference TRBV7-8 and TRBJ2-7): GAGVSQSPRYKVAKRGQDVALRCDPISGHVSLFWYQQALGQGPEFLTYFQNEAQLDKSGLPSDRFFAERPEGSVSTLKIQRTQQEDSAVYLCASSRSGGIYNEQYFGPGTRLTVT.

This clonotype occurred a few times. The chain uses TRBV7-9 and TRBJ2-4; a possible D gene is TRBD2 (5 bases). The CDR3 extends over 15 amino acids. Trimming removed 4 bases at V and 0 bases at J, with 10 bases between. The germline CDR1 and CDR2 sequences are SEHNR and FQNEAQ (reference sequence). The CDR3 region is CASSSDGLAKNIQYF. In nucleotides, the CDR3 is TGTGCCAGCAGCTCAGACGGACTAGCCAAAAACATTCAGTACTTC.

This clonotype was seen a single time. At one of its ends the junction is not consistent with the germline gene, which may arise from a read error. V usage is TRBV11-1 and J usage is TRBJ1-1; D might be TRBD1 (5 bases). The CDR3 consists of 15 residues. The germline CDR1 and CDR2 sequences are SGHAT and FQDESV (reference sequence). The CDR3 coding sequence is TGTGCCAACAGCTCCCTCGGGGCTGCGAACACTGAAGCTTTCTTT. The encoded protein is CANSSLGAANTEAFF.